This TCR beta chain is from a study of tumor-infiltrating lymphocytes in primary liver carcinoma. Overall study: Yields of productive TCRbeta reads ranged from roughly 3.5 to 7.13 million per sample and were similar across tissue types.

Using a constant-region primer together with ProtoScript II reverse transcriptase, TCR beta cDNA was made from about 500 ng of total RNA. Libraries covering TCR beta were generated through three nested multiplex PCR rounds (using a slightly modified ARM-PCR). The first two PCR rounds, around 11 cycles each, used TRBV1-TRBV30 forward primers and a C-beta reverse primer. Via MiXCR, TCRdb re-called the multiplex PCR reads, giving one row per CDR3 protein. The table records over 100,000 distinct CDR3 sequences, about two thirds of them present only once. This CDR3 has 14 amino acids. Germline V lookup: CDR1 SGHNT, CDR2 YENEEA. To note about this clonotype: Its antigen remains unknown. Compared with germline, one end of the junction differs, possibly owing to a read error.

Study outcomes and limitations: Tumors had a significantly higher top-250-clone fraction than blood (p = 0.039).

Extraction of RNA together with DNA used about 17-34 mg of unsorted bulk tissue. By surgical resection, the patients were treated for their primary liver carcinoma. This receptor was taken from an older woman with primary liver carcinoma and hepatitis B virus infection. The material sequenced was tumor-adjacent normal liver tissue. This sequence joins TRBV11-3 and TRBJ2-7; a possible D gene is TRBD2 (5 bases). DNA for the CDR3: TGTACCAGCAGCTCGGCCGGGAACTCCTACGAGCACTACTTC. This encodes CTSSSAGNSYEHYF.